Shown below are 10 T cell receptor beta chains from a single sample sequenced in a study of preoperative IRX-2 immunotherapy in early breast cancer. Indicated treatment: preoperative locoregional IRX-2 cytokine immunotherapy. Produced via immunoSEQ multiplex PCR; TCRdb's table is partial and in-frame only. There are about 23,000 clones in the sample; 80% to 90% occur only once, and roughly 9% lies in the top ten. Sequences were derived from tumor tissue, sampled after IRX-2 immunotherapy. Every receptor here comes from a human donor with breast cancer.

The CDR3, as DNA: TGCGCCAGCAGCTCAACCGGGACTAGCGGCACAGATACGCAGTATTTT. This encodes CASSSTGTSGTDTQYF. This chain joins TRBV5-1 and TRBJ2-3, with 10 bases aligning to TRBD2. CDR3 length: 16 amino acids. V shed 3 bases and J 1 base; nucleotides not matched to a gene: 5. Germline CDR1 SGHRS, CDR2 YFSETQ.

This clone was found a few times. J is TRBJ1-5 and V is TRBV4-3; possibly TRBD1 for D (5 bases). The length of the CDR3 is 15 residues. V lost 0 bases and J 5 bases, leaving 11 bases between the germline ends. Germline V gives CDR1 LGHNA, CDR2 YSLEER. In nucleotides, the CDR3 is TGCGCCAGCAGCCAAGAGGCAGGGAGGGATCAGCCCCAGCATTTT. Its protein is CASSQEAGRDQPQHF.

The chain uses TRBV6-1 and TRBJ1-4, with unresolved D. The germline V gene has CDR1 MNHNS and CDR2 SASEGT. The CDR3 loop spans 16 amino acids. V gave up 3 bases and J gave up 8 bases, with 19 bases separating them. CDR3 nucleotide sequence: TGTGCCAGCAGTGACCCGTCGCTCCACCAAGGCGAAAAACTGTTTTTT. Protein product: CASSDPSLHQGEKLFF.

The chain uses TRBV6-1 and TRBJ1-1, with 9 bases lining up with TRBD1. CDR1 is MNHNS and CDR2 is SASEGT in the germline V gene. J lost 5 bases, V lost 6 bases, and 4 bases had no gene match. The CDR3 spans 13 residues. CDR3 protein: CASRRTGVTEAFF. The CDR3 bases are TGTGCCAGCAGACGGACAGGGGTGACTGAAGCTTTCTTT.

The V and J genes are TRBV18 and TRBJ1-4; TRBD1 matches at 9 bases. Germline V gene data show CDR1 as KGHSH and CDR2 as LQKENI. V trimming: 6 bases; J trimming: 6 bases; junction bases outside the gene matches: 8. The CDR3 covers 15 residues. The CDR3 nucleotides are TGTGCCAGCTCTCAAGGGACAGGGTCGGATGAAAAACTGTTTTTT. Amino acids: CASSQGTGSDEKLFF.

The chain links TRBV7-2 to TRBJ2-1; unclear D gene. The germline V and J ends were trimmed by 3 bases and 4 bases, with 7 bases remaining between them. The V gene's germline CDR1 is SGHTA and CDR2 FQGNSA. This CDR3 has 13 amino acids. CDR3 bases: TGTGCCAGCAGCTTCCGCCCTTACAATGAGCAGTTCTTC. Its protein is CASSFRPYNEQFF. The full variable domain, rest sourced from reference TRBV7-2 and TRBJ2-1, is GAGVSQSPSNKVTEKGKDVELRCDPISGHTALYWYRQSLGQGLEFLIYFQGNSAPDKSGLPSDRFSAERTGGSVSTLTIQRTQQEDSAVYLCASSFRPYNEQFFGPGTRLTVL.

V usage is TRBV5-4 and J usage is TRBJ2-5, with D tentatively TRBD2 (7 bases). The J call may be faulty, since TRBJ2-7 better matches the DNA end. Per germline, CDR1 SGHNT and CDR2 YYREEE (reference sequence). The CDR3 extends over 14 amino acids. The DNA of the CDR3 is TGTGCCAGCAGCTCGACGGGGGGCCCCTACGAGCAGTACTTC. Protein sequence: CASSSTGGPYEQYF.

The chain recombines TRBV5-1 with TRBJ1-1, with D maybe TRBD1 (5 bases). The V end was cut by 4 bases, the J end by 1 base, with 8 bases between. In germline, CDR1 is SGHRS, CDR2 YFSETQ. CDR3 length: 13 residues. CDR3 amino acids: CASSPQGNTEAFF. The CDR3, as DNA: TGCGCCAGCAGCCCTCAGGGGAACACTGAAGCTTTCTTT.

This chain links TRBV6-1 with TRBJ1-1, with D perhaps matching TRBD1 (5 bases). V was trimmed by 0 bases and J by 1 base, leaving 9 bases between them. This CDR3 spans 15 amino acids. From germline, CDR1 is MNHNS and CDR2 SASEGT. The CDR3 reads CASSEALGRNTEAFF. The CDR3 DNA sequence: TGTGCCAGCAGTGAAGCGCTGGGGCGGAACACTGAAGCTTTCTTT.

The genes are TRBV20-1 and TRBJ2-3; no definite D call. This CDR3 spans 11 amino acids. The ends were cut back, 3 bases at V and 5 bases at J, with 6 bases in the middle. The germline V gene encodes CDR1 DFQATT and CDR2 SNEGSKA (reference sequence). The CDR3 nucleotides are TGCAGTGCTAGGTTTGGAGATACGCAGTATTTT. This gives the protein CSARFGDTQYF.